This T cell receptor beta chain was recorded in a study of vaccination and CD4 T cells after COVID-19. Whole-study context: Post-vaccination samples were procured at a median of 72 days following dose two (range 14 to 241).

CDR3 size: 15 residues. After removal of 3 bases from V and 5 bases from J, the junction contained 4 bases not matched to a gene. Germline CDR1 reads LNHDA; CDR2 reads SQIVND (reference sequence). This clonotype has just a few counts. Its antigen is undetermined. Treatment noted: 10-day PBMC culture with coronavirus spike peptide pools or control peptides (ViraFEST assay). Sequencing of DNA taken from cultured CD4+ T cells relied on the Oncomine TCR Beta short-read assay. TCRdb re-analysed the PCR reads in MiXCR, keeping a single row per CDR3 protein. The repertoire holds about 15,000 distinct CDR3 sequences, with roughly 48% as singletons.

The chain carries TRBV19 and TRBJ1-6; TRBD1 agrees at 7 bases. This TCR was recovered from a human donor who had recovered from COVID-19. Sequenced material: CD4+ T cells from blood, cultured in vitro. The CDR3 DNA reads as TGTGCCAGTAGTATGACCGGGACAGATAATTCACCCCTCCACTTT. Translating it yields CASSMTGTDNSPLHF. Drawing the rest from reference TRBV19 and TRBJ1-6, the complete variable domain is DGGITQSPKYLFRKEGQNVTLSCEQNLNHDAMYWYRQDPGQGLRLIYYSQIVNDFQKGDIAEGYSVSREKKESFPLTVTSAQKNPTAFYLCASSMTGTDNSPLHFGNGTRLTVT.